The 27 T cell receptor beta chains listed next were all sequenced from one sample in a study of T-cell reconstitution after alpha-beta-depleted transplantation in children. Library preparation (for TCRbeta) was performed with unique molecular identifiers. Using its own MiXCR run on the PCR reads, TCRdb lists one record per CDR3 protein. The table has roughly 100,000 distinct CDR3 sequences, about 8% seen once. Specimen: PBMCs from the stem cell graft donor, collected from the stem cell graft. These receptors were obtained from a human donor who donated a stem cell graft to a child with congenital amegakaryocytic thrombocytopenia.

This clonotype has ten or more counts. The gene calls are TRBV20-1 and TRBJ1-1; D possibly corresponds to TRBD1 (6 bases). The CDR3 loop spans 13 amino acids. CDR1 is DFQATT, CDR2 SNEGSKA, per germline (reference sequence). The V end was cut by 5 bases, the J end by 3 bases, with 13 bases between. The CDR3 nucleotides are TGCAGTGCTGGAACAGGGAGGTACACTGAAGCTTTCTTT. This gives the protein CSAGTGRYTEAFF.

In this sample, this clonotype turned up many times. The chain joins TRBV6-2 or TRBV6-3 to TRBJ1-5; 9 bases agree with TRBD1. The CDR3 length is 13 residues. With V trimmed by 4 bases and J by 7 bases, 2 bases remained unmatched. Germline V lookup: CDR1 MNHEY, CDR2 SVGEGT. The CDR3 sequence is CASSWTGDQPQHF. The CDR3 DNA sequence: TGTGCCAGCAGTTGGACAGGGGACCAGCCCCAGCATTTT.

About this clonotype: This may be a read error: a much more frequent sequence differs by one nucleotide. The V call is TRBV20-1, the J call TRBJ2-1, with 7 bases aligning to TRBD2. Per germline, CDR1 DFQATT and CDR2 SNEGSKA (reference sequence). The CDR3 contains 16 residues. This chain's CDR3 is CCARSALAGAYNEQFF. CDR3 sequence (DNA): TGCTGTGCTAGGTCGGCCCTGGCGGGAGCCTACAATGAGCAGTTCTTC.

In its sample, this clonotype was seen many times. The rearrangement uses TRBV4-1 and TRBJ1-6; TRBD1 might be the D (5 bases). The V and J ends lost 2 bases and 6 bases respectively, with 8 bases between them. Per germline, CDR1 MGHRA and CDR2 YSYEKL. The CDR3 sequence is 14 residues long. Here the CDR3 DNA reads TGCGCCAGCAGCCAAAGGGGCGGTAATTCACCCCTCCACTTT. This encodes CASSQRGGNSPLHF.

This clonotype was observed many times. The J gene is TRBJ1-1, the V gene TRBV7-9; D possibly corresponds to TRBD1 (6 bases). This CDR3 has 14 residues. Germline loops: CDR1 SEHNR, CDR2 FQNEAQ (reference sequence). Trimming took 5 bases from V and 4 from J, leaving 14 bases between them. The CDR3: CASSHNREGTEAFF. CDR3 sequence (DNA): TGTGCCAGCAGCCATAACAGGGAGGGCACTGAAGCTTTCTTT.

This clonotype was recorded at least ten times. The chain is built from TRBV29-1 and TRBJ2-6; no firm D call. The CDR3 sequence is 12 residues long. With 4 bases removed from V and 3 bases from J, the gap between germline ends came to 4 bases. Germline CDR1 reads SQVTM; CDR2 reads ANQGSEA. The CDR3 spells CSVGLGANVLTF. CDR3 sequence (DNA): TGCAGCGTTGGGCTTGGGGCCAACGTCCTGACTTTC.

The sample holds many counts of this clonotype. The J gene is TRBJ1-2, the V gene TRBV12-3 or TRBV12-4; the match to TRBD1 covers 10 bases. This CDR3 contains 14 residues. With V trimmed by 7 bases and J by 4 bases, 6 bases remained unmatched. The CDR3, as DNA: TGTGCCAGCACCCGGGACAGGGGCCCCTATGGCTACACCTTC. Its protein product is CASTRDRGPYGYTF.

In this sample, this clonotype turned up many times. The chain has TRBV4-1 and TRBJ2-7, with D possibly TRBD1 on 5 matching bases. Trimming cost V 0 bases and J 0 bases, with 12 bases left between them. Looked up from germline, CDR1 is MGHRA and CDR2 is YSYEKL. This CDR3 contains 16 residues. The CDR3 bases are TGCGCCAGCAGCCAAGATTCACAGGCGAGCTCCTACGAGCAGTACTTC. As protein: CASSQDSQASSYEQYF.

Ten or more counts support this clonotype. This chain links TRBV12-3 or TRBV12-4 with TRBJ1-5, with a weak D call TRBD1 (5 bases). V was trimmed by 3 bases and J by 6 bases, leaving 9 bases between them. The CDR3 runs to 13 residues. The CDR3 protein is CASSLGGGQPQHF. CDR3 DNA sequence: TGTGCCAGCAGTTTGGGGGGAGGTCAGCCCCAGCATTTT.

This clonotype occurred a few times. This chain joins TRBV4-2 and TRBJ1-1, with D possibly matching TRBD1 (5 bases). This CDR3 has 15 amino acids. Trimming left V 6 bases short and J 5 bases short, with 19 bases between. In germline, CDR1 is LGHNA, CDR2 YNFKEQ. CDR3 sequence (DNA): TGTGCCAGCAGACACTCTCAGGGAGACGGTACTGAAGCTTTCTTT. Amino acid sequence: CASRHSQGDGTEAFF.

This clonotype was seen at least ten times. V and J are TRBV3-1 and TRBJ1-2; D ambiguous. Trimming left V 6 bases short and J 7 bases short, with 18 bases between. The germline CDR1 and CDR2 sequences are LGHDT and YNNKEL (reference sequence). The CDR3 runs 14 residues. The CDR3 protein is CASRRGLTNGGYTF. The DNA for the CDR3 is TGTGCCAGCAGACGGGGTCTAACAAACGGTGGCTACACCTTC.

This clonotype was picked up many times. V usage is TRBV5-5 and J usage is TRBJ2-7, with 8 nucleotides matching TRBD2. The germline V gene has CDR1 SGHKS and CDR2 YYEKEE (reference sequence). The V and J ends lost 1 base and 1 base, in that order; junction bases with no gene match: 7. The CDR3 is 16 amino acids. The CDR3 DNA follows: TGTGCCAGCAGCTTGAGAAATAGCGGGGCATCCTACGAGCAGTACTTC. This codes for CASSLRNSGASYEQYF.

This clonotype occurred a few times. Relative to the germline gene, one junction end is altered; a read error may explain this. V is TRBV20-1 and J is TRBJ2-1, with 8 positions matching TRBD2. CDR1 is DFQATT, CDR2 SNEGSKA, per germline (reference sequence). The CDR3 loop spans 17 amino acids. CDR3 region: CCARDGGGRPSYNEQFF. The CDR3 bases are TGCTGTGCTAGAGATGGGGGCGGGAGGCCATCATACAATGAGCAGTTCTTC.

This clonotype appeared a few times. The chain links TRBV5-6 to TRBJ1-2; D remains unclear. This CDR3 has 16 residues. Trimming took off 2 bases at V and 2 bases at J, with 16 bases between the two ends. Germline CDR1 is SGHDT and CDR2 is YYEEEE. The CDR3 loop is CASSFKEGGFNYGYTF. Written as DNA, the CDR3 is TGTGCCAGCAGCTTTAAGGAGGGAGGCTTCAACTATGGCTACACCTTC.

The rearrangement joins TRBV7-1 to TRBJ2-7; TRBD1 matches 7 bases. TRBV7-1 is placed among ORFs of uncertain function. Unmatched junction bases numbered 10, after V lost 5 bases and J lost 6 bases. CDR3 length equals 14 residues. CDR3 sequence reads: CASSARDSSSEQYF. In nucleotides, the CDR3 is TGTGCCAGCAGCGCTCGGGACAGCTCAAGCGAGCAGTACTTC.

Details on this clonotype: This may stem from a read error, because a much larger clone lies one nucleotide away. The J gene is TRBJ2-5, the V gene TRBV27, with TRBD2 matching 9 bases. V was pared by 5 bases and J by 3 bases, with 10 bases of the junction left unmatched. This CDR3 has 16 residues. The germline V gene has CDR1 MNHEY and CDR2 SMNVEV (reference sequence). CDR3 protein: CASSPQSLAGKETQYF. DNA for the CDR3: TGTGCCAGCAGTCCCCAAAGCCTAGCGGGGAAAGAGACCCAGTACTTC.

This clonotype was seen repeatedly, ten times or more. V gene TRBV11-3 combines with J gene TRBJ2-1; 7 bases align to TRBD1. The CDR3 has 14 amino acids. J gave up 4 bases and V 4 bases, and 4 bases lay outside the gene matches. CDR1 is SGHNT, CDR2 YENEEA, per germline. CDR3: CASSSRDRYNEQFF. The CDR3 DNA follows: TGTGCCAGCAGCTCCCGGGACAGATACAATGAGCAGTTCTTC.

This clonotype was found many times. V is TRBV7-9 and J is TRBJ2-5; TRBD2 agrees at 7 bases. This CDR3 is 15 amino acids long. Germline assignment: CDR1 SEHNR and CDR2 FQNEAQ (reference sequence). V gave up 1 base and J gave up 1 base; unmatched junction bases: 3. Written as DNA, the CDR3 is TGTGCCAGCAGCTTAGTTCGGGGGGTCCAAGAGACCCAGTACTTC. This sequence encodes CASSLVRGVQETQYF. Drawing the rest from reference TRBV7-9 and TRBJ2-5, the complete variable domain is DTGVSQNPRHKITKRGQNVTFRCDPISEHNRLYWYRQTLGQGPEFLTYFQNEAQLEKSRLLSDRFSAERPKGSFSTLEIQRTEQGDSAMYLCASSLVRGVQETQYFGPGTRLLVL.

In its sample, this clonotype was seen many times. The chain carries TRBV5-1 and TRBJ2-4; D is possibly TRBD1 (6 bases). CDR3 length: 13 amino acids. Trimming removed 4 bases at V and 4 bases at J, with 9 bases between. Germline loops: CDR1 SGHRS, CDR2 YFSETQ. The CDR3 reads CASSAGQKNIQYF. The CDR3 DNA follows: TGCGCCAGCAGCGCCGGACAGAAAAACATTCAGTACTTC. Full variable domain (outside the CDR3, taken from reference TRBV5-1 and TRBJ2-4): KAGVTQTPRYLIKTRGQQVTLSCSPISGHRSVSWYQQTPGQGLQFLFEYFSETQRNKGNFPGRFSGRQFSNSRSEMNVSTLELGDSALYLCASSAGQKNIQYFGAGTRLSVL.

This clonotype came up many times. The chain is built from TRBV19 and TRBJ2-1; perhaps D is TRBD1 or TRBD2 (5 bases each). Trimming pared 0 bases from V and 8 bases from J, leaving 17 bases between. CDR1 LNHDA and CDR2 SQIVND come from the germline V gene (reference sequence). This CDR3 is built from 16 residues. CDR3 region: CASSIDPQMRGDEQFF. CDR3 coding DNA: TGTGCCAGTAGTATAGATCCTCAAATGAGGGGAGATGAGCAGTTCTTC.

At least ten counts were recorded for this clonotype. The chain recombines TRBV20-1 with TRBJ2-7, with TRBD2 matching 13 bases. This CDR3 has 16 amino acids. V shed 6 bases and J 0 bases; nucleotides not matched to a gene: 8. Germline CDR1 is DFQATT and CDR2 is SNEGSKA (reference sequence). The DNA of the CDR3 is TGCAGTGCAATAGGGACTAGCGGGATGAGCTCCTACGAGCAGTACTTC. This translates into CSAIGTSGMSSYEQYF.

This clonotype was seen repeatedly, ten times or more. The chain employs TRBV5-5 and TRBJ1-4; D remains unclear. The ends were cut back, 2 bases at V and 0 bases at J, with 8 bases in the middle. Looked up from germline, CDR1 is SGHKS and CDR2 is YYEKEE (reference sequence). CDR3 size: 15 residues. The CDR3 here is CASSLGFSTNEKLFF. The CDR3, as DNA: TGTGCCAGCAGCTTAGGATTCTCAACTAATGAAAAACTGTTTTTT.

This clonotype appeared many times. The chain joins TRBV20-1 to TRBJ1-1; D is unclear. The CDR3 totals 12 residues. V gave up 1 base and J gave up 1 base, with 4 bases separating them. Per germline, CDR1 DFQATT and CDR2 SNEGSKA (reference sequence). In nucleotides, the CDR3 is TGCAGTGCTAGAGCAGGGAACACTGAAGCTTTCTTT. It is translated as CSARAGNTEAFF.

This clonotype has at least ten counts. This chain uses TRBV20-1 with TRBJ1-2; no reliable D call. From germline, CDR1 is DFQATT and CDR2 SNEGSKA (reference sequence). The V gene lost 4 bases and the J gene lost 8 bases, with 17 bases spanning the gap. The CDR3 has 13 residues. The CDR3 is CSATLELREGYTF. The DNA of the CDR3 is TGCAGTGCTACCTTGGAATTGCGGGAGGGCTACACCTTC.

In the case of this clonotype: A much larger clone differs from this one at a single base, so this may be a read error. This chain links TRBV29-1 with TRBJ2-3; 7 nucleotides line up with TRBD2. The CDR3 has 13 amino acids. Germline V CDR1 and CDR2: SQVTM, ANQGSEA. V gave up 6 bases and J gave up 11 bases; unmatched junction bases: 14. In DNA, the CDR3 is TGCAGCGTGGGACCGGCGGGGGATGGGCGGCAGTATTTT. This encodes CSVGPAGDGRQYF.

This clonotype was detected many times. V and J are TRBV20-1 and TRBJ2-1, with 13 bases lining up with TRBD2. CDR1 and CDR2 (germline): DFQATT, SNEGSKA (reference sequence). V was clipped by 2 bases and J by 9 bases; unmatched bases: 10. This CDR3 comprises 16 residues. The DNA for the CDR3 is TGCAGTGCTAGACCCCACGGACTAGCGGGAGCGGGTGAGCAGTTCTTC. Encoded protein: CSARPHGLAGAGEQFF.

The rearrangement uses TRBV30 and TRBJ2-2, with 13 bases that match TRBD2. Germline V lookup: CDR1 GTSNPN, CDR2 SVGIG (reference sequence). This CDR3 region has 14 residues. Germline trimming cut 3 bases from V and 6 bases from J; bases unmatched to any gene: 1. The CDR3 loop reads CAWRGTSGAGELFF. As DNA, the CDR3 is TGTGCCTGGAGGGGGACTAGCGGGGCCGGGGAGCTGTTTTTT.